One sample yielded the 10 T cell receptor beta chains listed below, sequenced in a study of CD8 T cells in Susac syndrome. Random hexamers primed reverse transcription of about 0.45 to 1 ug RNA. Each CDR3 protein gets one entry after TCRdb re-called the immunoSEQ multiplex PCR reads with MiXCR. The sample includes about 190,000 distinct CDR3 sequences, 95% of them seen just once. Sequenced input: CD4+ T cells from PBMCs. The receptor set was obtained from a human donor in good health.

This clonotype was observed a single time. This sequence joins TRBV9 and TRBJ1-6, with D possibly being TRBD1 (5 bases). V was trimmed by 3 bases and J by 7 bases, leaving 14 bases between them. The germline gives CDR1 SGDLS, CDR2 YYNGEE. CDR3 size: 15 residues. CDR3 residues: CASSAPGLGNSPLHF. The CDR3 coding sequence is TGTGCCAGCAGCGCACCGGGACTGGGGAATTCACCCCTCCACTTT.

This clonotype was picked up one time. The chain is built from TRBV6-1 and TRBJ1-1; D unresolved. Germline CDR1 MNHNS, CDR2 SASEGT. With 6 bases removed from V and 1 base from J, the gap between germline ends came to 15 bases. The CDR3 is 15 amino acids. The CDR3 loop reads CASSAIGSTNTEAFF. For the CDR3, the DNA is TGTGCCAGCAGCGCAATAGGGTCGACGAACACTGAAGCTTTCTTT.

The V gene is TRBV9, the J gene TRBJ2-1; 9 bases align to TRBD2. Germline lookup yields CDR1 SGDLS and CDR2 YYNGEE. The ends lost 1 base at V and 0 bases at J; junction bases unmatched: 5. The CDR3 runs to 17 residues. The CDR3 is CASSVLAGLSSYNEQFF. The CDR3 bases are TGTGCCAGCAGCGTACTAGCGGGGCTTAGCTCCTACAATGAGCAGTTCTTC.

The chain recombines TRBV5-1 with TRBJ1-1, with no clear D. V was cut by 3 bases and J by 0 bases, with 15 bases left in between. The germline gives CDR1 SGHRS, CDR2 YFSETQ. This CDR3 has 16 amino acids. The CDR3 region has the DNA TGCGCCAGCAGCTCGACCCCTGGTAGGATGAACACTGAAGCTTTCTTT. Protein sequence: CASSSTPGRMNTEAFF.

This chain joins TRBV3-1 and TRBJ1-2; D call uncertain. CDR1 is LGHDT and CDR2 is YNNKEL in the germline V gene (reference sequence). This CDR3 is built from 15 residues. With 3 bases removed from V and 0 bases from J, the gap between germline ends came to 11 bases. CDR3 loop: CASSQTSSANYGYTF. CDR3 nucleotide sequence: TGTGCCAGCAGCCAGACCAGTTCAGCTAACTATGGCTACACCTTC.

The V and J genes are TRBV20-1 and TRBJ2-3; no reliable D call. Trimming shortened V by 0 bases and J by 2 bases, and 12 bases separated the two germline ends. The CDR3 sequence is 15 residues long. CDR1 is DFQATT, CDR2 SNEGSKA, per germline (reference sequence). CDR3 sequence: CSARDPNGFTDTQYF. The DNA for the CDR3 is TGCAGTGCTAGAGATCCTAACGGATTCACAGATACGCAGTATTTT.

This clonotype was picked up one time. The chain employs TRBV30 and TRBJ2-1; D ambiguous. Germline CDR1 and CDR2: GTSNPN and SVGIG (reference sequence). V shed 3 bases and J shed 8 bases, with 8 bases lying between them. This CDR3 has 11 residues. This CDR3 is CAWSFGDEQFF. Here the CDR3 DNA reads TGTGCCTGGAGCTTTGGTGATGAGCAGTTCTTC.

The rearrangement joins TRBV28 to TRBJ2-2; TRBD1 agrees at 10 bases. CDR3 size: 17 residues. The trim removed 6 bases at V and 10 bases at J, leaving 17 bases unmatched. Germline-derived CDR1 and CDR2 are MDHEN and SYDVKM. The CDR3 bases are TGTGCCAGCAGACTCAAGACCGGGACAGGGGTTCTCAAGGAGCTGTTTTTT. Translation gives CASRLKTGTGVLKELFF.

This sequence joins TRBV7-9 and TRBJ2-7; D not certain. V lost 5 bases and J 0 bases, leaving 5 bases between the germline ends. This CDR3 has 12 residues. CDR1 is SEHNR, CDR2 FQNEAQ, per germline (reference sequence). The CDR3 loop reads CASSESSYEQYF. The DNA of the CDR3 is TGTGCCAGCAGCGAGAGCTCCTACGAGCAGTACTTC.

V gene TRBV7-3 combines with J gene TRBJ2-1, with 7 bases aligning to TRBD2. Germline V gene lookup returns CDR1 SGHTA and CDR2 FQGTGA. The CDR3 is 15 residues long. V was pared by 5 bases and J by 4 bases, with 8 bases of the junction left unmatched. CDR3 sequence (DNA): TGTGCCAGCAGCAACTTAGCGGGCCTTTACAATGAGCAGTTCTTC. This gives the protein CASSNLAGLYNEQFF.